What follows are 13 T cell receptor beta chains derived from one specimen sequenced in a study of T cell changes during pregnancy in multiple sclerosis. The method was immunoSEQ multiplex PCR; TCRdb's version includes in-frame clones alone and lacks a portion of them. The sample consists of under 65,000 clones, more than 85% of them appearing once. The sequencing used peripheral blood, collected after pregnancy. The origin of the receptors is a female donor in good health, enrolled as a control in a pregnancy study.

This clone was observed a single time. The chain couples TRBV27 to TRBJ2-7; 8 bases map to TRBD1. This CDR3 has 15 residues. Looked up from germline, CDR1 is MNHEY and CDR2 is SMNVEV (reference sequence). The V gene end was trimmed by 5 bases and the J gene end by 2 bases; junction bases not matched to a gene: 8. CDR3 in amino acids: CASSTGQAVAYEQYF. For the CDR3, the DNA is TGTGCCAGCAGTACGGGACAGGCGGTCGCCTACGAGCAGTACTTC.

The V gene is TRBV30, the J gene TRBJ1-2; D remains ambiguous. Deletions cut 0 bases from V and 2 bases from J, with 10 bases between. The germline gives CDR1 GTSNPN, CDR2 SVGIG (reference sequence). There are 14 residues in the CDR3. CDR3 loop: CAWSVLITNYGYTF. In DNA, the CDR3 is TGTGCCTGGAGTGTACTAATCACGAACTATGGCTACACCTTC.

V and J are TRBV9 and TRBJ1-6, with TRBD1 as a possible D gene (6 bases). Trimming removed 3 bases from V and 9 bases from J, with 19 bases in between. The CDR3 consists of 16 residues. Germline loops: CDR1 SGDLS, CDR2 YYNGEE. Written as DNA, the CDR3 is TGTGCCAGCAGCGCTGGATTACAGGGAGGGGGTTCACCCCTCCACTTT. Its protein product is CASSAGLQGGGSPLHF.

The CDR3 nucleotides read TGCGCCAGCAGCCAAGATACAGGGGGAAATTCACCCCTCCACTTT. Its translation: CASSQDTGGNSPLHF. The chain has TRBV4-1 and TRBJ1-6; 8 bases line up with TRBD1. The CDR3 totals 15 residues. Losses at the gene ends were 0 bases for V and 7 bases for J; bases not matched to a gene: 2. Germline values: CDR1 MGHRA, CDR2 YSYEKL.

The chain joins TRBV4-1 to TRBJ1-2; D gene ambiguous. This CDR3 is 14 amino acids long. Per the germline V gene, CDR1 is MGHRA and CDR2 is YSYEKL. V lost 3 bases and J lost 6, with 14 bases in between. This chain's CDR3 is CASSHTVRGNGYTF. For the CDR3, the DNA is TGCGCCAGCAGCCACACGGTTCGGGGAAATGGCTACACCTTC.

The chain carries TRBV30 and TRBJ2-7; possible D gene TRBD2, 5 bases. Germline CDR1 reads GTSNPN; CDR2 reads SVGIG (reference sequence). The CDR3 runs 14 residues. Trimming removed 0 bases from V and 7 bases from J, with 16 bases in between. CDR3 DNA sequence: TGTGCCTGGAGTGTACCGAGGGAGTTACGGGAGCAGTACTTC. This codes for CAWSVPRELREQYF.

The chain has TRBV5-1 and TRBJ2-2; a weak D match, TRBD2 (6 bases). Germline V gene sequence: CDR1 SGHRS, CDR2 YFSETQ. V lost 5 bases and J lost 0, with 11 bases in between. This CDR3 has 15 residues. CDR3 loop: CASRPGGPNTGELFF. DNA for the CDR3: TGCGCCAGCAGACCCGGGGGACCGAACACCGGGGAGCTGTTTTTT.

This rearrangement joins TRBV5-8 to TRBJ2-7; 8 bases align to TRBD1. Germline CDR1 is SGHTS and CDR2 is YDEGEE. The CDR3 covers 14 residues. Trimming removed 2 bases from V and 9 bases from J; junction bases left unmatched: 10. The CDR3, as DNA: TGTGCCAGCAGCTTCAGGGGGCGCGACTCCGCGCAGTACTTC. Protein product: CASSFRGRDSAQYF.

This clone showed up just once. Sequence at one end of the junction differs from germline and may be a read error. The rearrangement links TRBV7-9 to TRBJ2-7; TRBD2 matches at 7 bases. Germline V lookup: CDR1 SEHNR, CDR2 FQNEAQ (reference sequence). The CDR3 consists of 12 residues. The CDR3 DNA reads as TGTGCCAGCAGCTTAGAAGATCGAGCGGGAAGCTTC. Encoded protein: CASSLEDRAGSF.

The chain is built from TRBV4-1 and TRBJ2-7, with 10 bases matching TRBD1. Unmatched junction bases numbered 2, after V lost 0 bases and J lost 0 bases. The CDR3 has 16 residues. The germline gives CDR1 MGHRA, CDR2 YSYEKL. The CDR3 loop is CASSQEWTGGSYEQYF. For the CDR3, the DNA is TGCGCCAGCAGCCAAGAATGGACAGGGGGCTCCTACGAGCAGTACTTC.

The V call is TRBV5-1, the J call TRBJ2-7; the D is unclear. Germline CDR1 is SGHRS and CDR2 is YFSETQ. Trimming left V 3 bases short and J 2 bases short, with 6 bases between. This CDR3 is 12 amino acids long. For the CDR3, the DNA is TGCGCCAGCAGCTCTACCGCCTACGAGCAGTACTTC. Its translation: CASSSTAYEQYF.

The J gene is TRBJ1-1, the V gene TRBV7-8; no clear D gene. Germline-derived CDR1 and CDR2 are SGHVS and FQNEAQ. V lost 4 bases and J lost 1, with 7 bases in between. This CDR3 is 13 amino acids long. The CDR3 sequence: CASSSLRNTEAFF. CDR3 nucleotides: TGTGCCAGCAGCTCGCTCAGGAACACTGAAGCTTTCTTT.

The J gene is TRBJ1-6, the V gene TRBV7-8; 7 bases are shared with TRBD1. The CDR3 has 17 residues. Germline V gene sequence: CDR1 SGHVS, CDR2 FQNEAQ. With 5 bases clipped from V and 0 bases from J, the junction kept 7 bases outside the gene matches. The CDR3 region is CASSQTGSSSYNSPLHF. Written as DNA, the CDR3 is TGTGCCAGCAGCCAGACAGGGTCTAGCTCCTATAATTCACCCCTCCACTTT.